The 25 T cell receptor beta chains listed next were all sequenced from one sample in a study of cytomegalovirus exposure and HLA in healthy donors (dated by TCRdb to about 2017). Library generation was performed with the immunoSEQ multiplex PCR assay. For the multiplex PCR, a mixture combining 60 forward primers for TCR Vbeta segments and 13 reverse primers for TCR Jbeta segments was used. The clones in this table, taken by TCRdb from immuneACCESS, are in-frame only. Not every clone is retained; where verified, under half of the shortfall comes from an unresolved V gene, and the cause of the rest is unknown. The table for this sample lists roughly 300,000 clones; around 86% of them were counted only once. The ten largest clonotypes hold around 3.7% of the sample. Source material: PBMCs. Every receptor here comes from a man aged 35 to 55 in good health and CMV-seropositive.

V usage is TRBV27 and J usage is TRBJ1-1; 12 bases match TRBD1. Trimming took 6 bases from V and 10 from J; bases not matched to a gene: 9. There are 14 residues in the CDR3. CDR1 is MNHEY and CDR2 is SMNVEV in the germline V gene (reference sequence). As DNA, the CDR3 is TGTGCCAGCAGCCCCGGGACAGGGGGCGTGAGAGCTTTCTTT. Translated, it gives CASSPGTGGVRAFF.

V and J are TRBV29-1 and TRBJ2-1; TRBD2 matches 12 bases. From germline, CDR1 is SQVTM and CDR2 ANQGSEA. This CDR3 comprises 17 residues. V shed 3 bases, J shed 1 base, and the junction held 7 bases outside the gene matches. CDR3 nucleotide sequence: TGCAGCGTTGACGCGACTAGCGGGAGTTTGTCCTACAATGAGCAGTTCTTC. It translates to CSVDATSGSLSYNEQFF.

The rearrangement links TRBV28 to TRBJ2-1, with 7 bases aligning to TRBD2. The CDR3 extends over 14 amino acids. The germline gives CDR1 MDHEN, CDR2 SYDVKM. V gave up 7 bases and J gave up 4 bases; unmatched junction bases: 7. The CDR3 spells CASKYLAEYNEQFF. CDR3 coding DNA: TGTGCCAGCAAATATCTAGCGGAATACAATGAGCAGTTCTTC. Full variable domain (rest looked up from reference TRBV28 and TRBJ2-1): DVKVTQSSRYLVKRTGEKVFLECVQDMDHENMFWYRQDPGLGLRLIYFSYDVKMKEKGDIPEGYSVSREKKERFSLILESASTNQTSMYLCASKYLAEYNEQFFGPGTRLTVL.

J is TRBJ1-4 and V is TRBV5-5; tentative D call: TRBD1 (5 bases). CDR1 and CDR2 (germline): SGHKS, YYEKEE (reference sequence). This CDR3 has 15 amino acids. Deletions cut 5 bases from V and 0 bases from J, with 11 bases between. CDR3 DNA: TGTGCCAGCAGATTAACAGGCGCAACTAATGAAAAACTGTTTTTT. Its translation is CASRLTGATNEKLFF.

The genes are TRBV27 and TRBJ2-1; D may be TRBD1 (6 bases). CDR3 length: 14 amino acids. The V end was cut by 5 bases, the J end by 8 bases, with 16 bases between. Germline values: CDR1 MNHEY, CDR2 SMNVEV (reference sequence). The CDR3 sequence: CASSPRTETDEQFF. CDR3 bases: TGTGCCAGCAGTCCCCGGACAGAGACCGATGAGCAGTTCTTC.

This clone was detected only once. This chain connects TRBV5-4 to TRBJ2-3, with D perhaps matching TRBD1 (5 bases). Trimming left V 4 bases short and J 6 bases short, with 6 bases between. This CDR3 contains 11 residues. Germline V gene lookup returns CDR1 SGHNT and CDR2 YYREEE (reference sequence). CDR3 sequence (DNA): TGTGCCAGCAGCCCAGGGGATACGCAGTATTTT. Residues: CASSPGDTQYF.

The rearrangement joins TRBV4-1 to TRBJ2-7, with a possible D match to TRBD1 (6 bases). Trimming removed 0 bases from V and 2 bases from J, with 11 bases in between. The length of the CDR3 is 15 residues. Per germline, CDR1 MGHRA and CDR2 YSYEKL. This CDR3 reads CASSQEGQGPYEQYF. CDR3 nucleotide sequence: TGCGCCAGCAGCCAAGAAGGGCAGGGGCCCTACGAGCAGTACTTC.

The chain links TRBV5-1 to TRBJ2-3; TRBD2 matches at 11 bases. Trimming cost V 5 bases and J 2 bases; bases outside gene matches: 13. CDR3 length equals 18 residues. The germline gives CDR1 SGHRS, CDR2 YFSETQ. The CDR3, as DNA: TGCGCCAGCAGATTTGGGGTGGAGACTAGCGGGGCCACAGATACGCAGTATTTT. Translation: CASRFGVETSGATDTQYF.

The V gene is TRBV28, the J gene TRBJ1-1; 9 nucleotides line up with TRBD1. J lost 8 bases, V lost 7 bases, and 11 bases had no gene match. This CDR3 is built from 14 residues. Germline V lookup: CDR1 MDHEN, CDR2 SYDVKM. Written as DNA, the CDR3 is TGTGCCAGCATCGAGGGGACAGGGCCCCAAGAAGCTTTCTTT. It encodes CASIEGTGPQEAFF. The complete variable domain, with remaining parts taken from reference TRBV28 and TRBJ1-1, reads DVKVTQSSRYLVKRTGEKVFLECVQDMDHENMFWYRQDPGLGLRLIYFSYDVKMKEKGDIPEGYSVSREKKERFSLILESASTNQTSMYLCASIEGTGPQEAFFGQGTRLTVV.

The genes are TRBV19 and TRBJ2-1, with 15 bases identical to TRBD2. The CDR3 totals 15 residues. The germline V gene has CDR1 LNHDA and CDR2 SQIVND (reference sequence). The ends lost 7 bases at V and 12 bases at J; junction bases unmatched: 10. CDR3 sequence (DNA): TGTGCCAGTACCTGGACTAGCGGGAGGGCCCGTTCGCAGTTCTTC. Translation: CASTWTSGRARSQFF.

This chain links TRBV27 with TRBJ1-5; no reliable D call. The ends were cut back, 0 bases at V and 3 bases at J, with 9 bases in the middle. This CDR3 contains 15 residues. Germline-derived CDR1 and CDR2 are MNHEY and SMNVEV (reference sequence). The CDR3 loop reads CASSLSPGTNQPQHF. CDR3 in DNA: TGTGCCAGCAGTTTATCGCCGGGTACCAATCAGCCCCAGCATTTT.

This rearrangement joins TRBV19 to TRBJ2-3; 8 positions match TRBD1. There are 15 residues in the CDR3. Looked up from germline, CDR1 is LNHDA and CDR2 is SQIVND (reference sequence). The V and J ends lost 1 base and 2 bases, in that order; junction bases with no gene match: 2. In nucleotides, the CDR3 is TGTGCCAGTAGTATAGGGACAGGGCACACAGATACGCAGTATTTT. It yields the protein CASSIGTGHTDTQYF.

J is TRBJ1-1 and V is TRBV4-1, with D possibly TRBD1 on 5 matching bases. The V gene lost 4 bases and the J gene lost 6 bases, with 15 bases spanning the gap. This CDR3 is built from 14 residues. Germline assignment: CDR1 MGHRA and CDR2 YSYEKL. In nucleotides, the CDR3 is TGCGCCAGCAGCCTTGGGCGGGGGAGAGCTGAAGCTTTCTTT. It specifies CASSLGRGRAEAFF.

The chain joins TRBV10-3 to TRBJ2-1; 8 bases match TRBD2. V gave up 5 bases and J gave up 5 bases; unmatched junction bases: 8. This CDR3 is 15 amino acids long. The germline V gene has CDR1 ENHRY and CDR2 SYGVKD. CDR3 sequence (DNA): TGTGCCATCAGTCCCTCGACTAGCGCTGACAATGAGCAGTTCTTC. Amino acid sequence: CAISPSTSADNEQFF.

CDR3 nucleotides: TGTGCCAGCAGCCCGCGACGCCAGGCAACTAATGAAAAACTGTTTTTT. This translates into CASSPRRQATNEKLFF. The chain couples TRBV14 to TRBJ1-4, with D unresolved. CDR3 length: 16 amino acids. Germline V gene lookup returns CDR1 SGHDN and CDR2 FVKESK. V was trimmed by 4 bases and J by 0 bases, leaving 12 bases between them.

CDR3 nucleotide sequence: TGTGCCAGCCGTACAGGGTACGACTACGAGCAGTACTTC. Its translation is CASRTGYDYEQYF. V usage is TRBV27 and J usage is TRBJ2-7; D is possibly TRBD1 (6 bases). Germline V gene data show CDR1 as MNHEY and CDR2 as SMNVEV (reference sequence). The CDR3 loop spans 13 amino acids. The V and J ends lost 8 bases and 3 bases respectively, with 14 bases between them.

This clone was observed a single time. This chain links TRBV7-2 with TRBJ1-6; D perhaps matches TRBD1 (6 bases). V lost 6 bases to trimming and J lost 6 bases, with 6 bases between them. Germline assignment: CDR1 SGHTA and CDR2 FQGNSA. This CDR3 has 12 amino acids. CDR3 DNA sequence: TGTGCCAGCAGGGACAGTAATTCACCCCTCCACTTT. It specifies CASRDSNSPLHF.

The chain is built from TRBV29-1 and TRBJ2-2, with D perhaps TRBD2 (6 bases). Trimming took 7 bases from V and 6 from J, leaving 9 bases between them. From germline, CDR1 is SQVTM and CDR2 ANQGSEA. The CDR3 length is 11 residues. The CDR3 loop reads CSGAGSGELFF. CDR3 DNA sequence: TGCAGCGGGGCGGGGTCCGGGGAGCTGTTTTTT.

The chain joins TRBV29-1 to TRBJ1-1; 7 nucleotides agree with TRBD1. This CDR3 is built from 14 residues. V dropped 4 bases and J dropped 1; count of bases not matched to a gene: 6. The V gene's germline CDR1 is SQVTM and CDR2 ANQGSEA. The CDR3 sequence: CSVVSYRGNTEAFF. CDR3 DNA sequence: TGCAGCGTTGTATCTTACAGGGGGAACACTGAAGCTTTCTTT.

J is TRBJ2-7 and V is TRBV6-5; D is possibly TRBD2 (6 bases). Trimming cost V 6 bases and J 4 bases, with 19 bases left between them. This CDR3 has 15 residues. Germline CDR1 reads MNHEY; CDR2 reads SVGAGI. CDR3 sequence (DNA): TGTGCCAGCAGCCTCCGACCGGGGGTCCCGTACGAGCAGTACTTC. It translates to CASSLRPGVPYEQYF.

This clone appeared a few times. This rearrangement joins TRBV6-1 to TRBJ1-1; perhaps TRBD1 as D (6 bases). Looked up from germline, CDR1 is MNHNS and CDR2 is SASEGT. This CDR3 has 13 amino acids. Trimming pared 5 bases from V and 10 bases from J, leaving 17 bases between. DNA for the CDR3: TGTGCCAGCAGTAATGGACAGAGGTTTCCAGCTTTCTTT. Its protein product is CASSNGQRFPAFF.

Here the CDR3 reads CASSPHRAYGYTF. DNA for the CDR3: TGTGCCAGTAGTCCCCACAGGGCCTATGGCTACACCTTC. The chain uses TRBV19 and TRBJ1-2; TRBD1 is a possible D gene (6 bases). This CDR3 is 13 amino acids long. The germline V gene has CDR1 LNHDA and CDR2 SQIVND (reference sequence). Trimming removed 5 bases at V and 4 bases at J, with 11 bases between.

The chain links TRBV19 to TRBJ1-1; 8 nucleotides align to TRBD1. The CDR3 spans 14 residues. V was pared by 6 bases and J by 3 bases, with 6 bases of the junction left unmatched. Per the germline V gene, CDR1 is LNHDA and CDR2 is SQIVND (reference sequence). CDR3: CASSWTGWDTEAFF. Here the CDR3 DNA reads TGTGCCAGTAGCTGGACAGGGTGGGACACTGAAGCTTTCTTT.

V usage is TRBV19 and J usage is TRBJ1-5; D not certain. Trimming took 3 bases from V and 0 from J, leaving 6 bases between them. The germline gives CDR1 LNHDA, CDR2 SQIVND (reference sequence). The CDR3 has 14 residues. CDR3 nucleotides: TGTGCCAGTAGTATTACAGCTAGCAATCAGCCCCAGCATTTT. This codes for CASSITASNQPQHF.

This clone was seen a few times. The chain links TRBV27 to TRBJ2-5; the match to TRBD1 covers 7 bases. The trim removed 6 bases at V and 4 bases at J, leaving 11 bases unmatched. The germline CDR1 and CDR2 sequences are MNHEY and SMNVEV (reference sequence). This CDR3 is built from 15 residues. As DNA, the CDR3 is TGTGCCAGCAGGAGACAGGGAGCGCAGAGAGAGACCCAGTACTTC. Protein: CASRRQGAQRETQYF.